This T cell receptor (beta chain) was recorded in a study of T cell responses to AZD1222 COVID-19 vaccine. The CDR3 covers 16 residues. With 0 bases removed from V and 2 bases from J, the gap between germline ends came to 13 bases. The germline gives CDR1 KGHSH, CDR2 LQKENI. The data were produced by immunoSEQ multiplex PCR, yet TCRdb's version contains in-frame clones alone and is incomplete. The sample holds around 84,000 clones, about 90% seen once. The sequence was collected from an adult in good health. The sequences come from peripheral blood, collected on day 0 of MenACWY control vaccination. The chain carries TRBV18 and TRBJ1-2; the D is unclear. The CDR3 region has the DNA TGTGCCAGCTCACCACCGCCCGGGATTCGCAACTATGGCTACACCTTC. Its translation: CASSPPPGIRNYGYTF.